These T cell receptor beta chains were read from a single sample in a study of response to subunit inactivated influenza vaccine. TCRdb re-called the RT-PCR reads through MiXCR, storing one row per CDR3 protein. The sample shows about 700,000 distinct CDR3 sequences, approximately 15% of them seen only once. The material was PBMCs from blood, obtained roughly 2 weeks before vaccination. These receptors came from a man aged 50 to 60 who received an inactivated influenza vaccine. Both conserved end residues are part of each CDR3. The order of the fields is J gene, clone size, V gene, D gene, CDR3 DNA, CDR3 protein. A D gene is named only where the DNA matches it firmly. Clone size is stated in some rows and not others, as once, few, many or a class when expanded.

J gene: TRBJ2-3
clone size: few
V gene: TRBV12-3/TRBV12-4
D gene: TRBD2
CDR3 DNA: TGTGCCAGCAGTCTAGCGGGAGCCTCGGGAGATACGCAGTATTTT
CDR3 protein: CASSLAGASGDTQYF

J gene: TRBJ2-1
clone size: many
V gene: TRBV7-9
D gene: NA
CDR3 DNA: TGTGCCAGCAGCTTAGTTTCGTTTGCGGGTTGGTACAATGAGCAGTTCTTC
CDR3 protein: CASSLVSFAGWYNEQFF

J gene: TRBJ2-7
clone size: few
V gene: TRBV5-1
D gene: NA
CDR3 DNA: TGCGCCAGCAGCCACGTCCAGGGGAGAAGAGGGGAGCAGTACTTC
CDR3 protein: CASSHVQGRRGEQYF

J gene: TRBJ2-7
clone size: NA
V gene: TRBV28
D gene: TRBD2
CDR3 DNA: TGTGCCAGCAGTCTCCGGCTACTAGCGGGAGGGTACGAGCAGTACTTC
CDR3 protein: CASSLRLLAGGYEQYF

J gene: TRBJ2-1
clone size: NA
V gene: TRBV20-1
D gene: NA
CDR3 DNA: TGCAGTGCTAGAAATGGAGGGCCTGGGGGGCAGTTCTTC
CDR3 protein: CSARNGGPGGQFF

J gene: TRBJ2-7
clone size: NA
V gene: TRBV5-1
D gene: NA
CDR3 DNA: TGCGCCAGCAGCTTGGAGGGGGGGCGGCGGCAGTACTTC
CDR3 protein: CASSLEGGRRQYF

J gene: TRBJ2-7
clone size: few
V gene: TRBV5-1
D gene: NA
CDR3 DNA: TGCGCCAGCAGCCCGCGGGAACCCAACTACGAGCAGTACTTC
CDR3 protein: CASSPREPNYEQYF

J gene: TRBJ2-5
clone size: NA
V gene: TRBV20-1
D gene: NA
CDR3 DNA: TGCAGTGCTAGATTCAGGGGCCAAGAGACCCAGTACTTC
CDR3 protein: CSARFRGQETQYF

J gene: TRBJ2-1
clone size: once
V gene: TRBV5-1
D gene: TRBD2
CDR3 DNA: TGCGCCAGCAGGGTTACTAGCGGGAGTGTCAATGAGCAGTTCTTC
CDR3 protein: CASRVTSGSVNEQFF

J gene: TRBJ1-1
clone size: few
V gene: TRBV2
D gene: NA
CDR3 DNA: TGTGCCAGCCTCCTACTAAGAGAGAACACTGAAGCTTTCTTT
CDR3 protein: CASLLLRENTEAFF

J gene: TRBJ2-7
clone size: NA
V gene: TRBV20-1
D gene: TRBD2
CDR3 DNA: TGCAGTGCTAGAGTCCTTGCGGGGGACCCCTACGAGCAGTACTTC
CDR3 protein: CSARVLAGDPYEQYF

J gene: TRBJ1-6
clone size: few
V gene: TRBV20-1
D gene: TRBD1
CDR3 DNA: TGCAGTGCAGTTCGGACAGGGGCCAATTCACCCCTCCACTTT
CDR3 protein: CSAVRTGANSPLHF

J gene: TRBJ1-5
clone size: NA
V gene: TRBV6-1
D gene: TRBD1
CDR3 DNA: TGTGCCAGCAGTGAAACAGGGGTGGGCCAGCCCCAGCATTTT
CDR3 protein: CASSETGVGQPQHF

J gene: TRBJ2-1
clone size: NA
V gene: TRBV30
D gene: NA
CDR3 DNA: TGTGCCTGGAGTGTACTGGGGGGCTCCTACAATGAGCAGTTCTTC
CDR3 protein: CAWSVLGGSYNEQFF

J gene: TRBJ1-1
clone size: few
V gene: TRBV5-1
D gene: TRBD1
CDR3 DNA: TGCGCCAGCAGCGTCGAGACAGGGGGCGCGACTGAAGCTTTCTTT
CDR3 protein: CASSVETGGATEAFF

J gene: TRBJ2-1
clone size: many
V gene: TRBV29-1
D gene: TRBD2
CDR3 DNA: TGCAGCGTTGGTTTGGGACTAGCGGATGAGCAGTTCTTC
CDR3 protein: CSVGLGLADEQFF

J gene: TRBJ2-7
clone size: NA
V gene: TRBV5-1
D gene: NA
CDR3 DNA: TGCGCCAGCAGCTTAGCAGTGGATACCTACGAGCAGTACTTC
CDR3 protein: CASSLAVDTYEQYF

J gene: TRBJ1-1
clone size: many
V gene: TRBV5-1
D gene: NA
CDR3 DNA: TGCGCCAGCAGAGGCGGACCGGCCTCCACTGAAGCTTTCTTT
CDR3 protein: CASRGGPASTEAFF

J gene: TRBJ2-5
clone size: few
V gene: TRBV29-1
D gene: NA
CDR3 DNA: TGCAGCGTTGACAGGTCAGAGACCCAGTACTTC
CDR3 protein: CSVDRSETQYF

J gene: TRBJ2-1
clone size: once
V gene: TRBV6-1
D gene: TRBD2
CDR3 DNA: TGTGCCAGCAGACTACCCGGACTAGCGGGGGGGCATGAGCAGTTCTTC
CDR3 protein: CASRLPGLAGGHEQFF

J gene: TRBJ1-2
clone size: many
V gene: TRBV20-1
D gene: NA
CDR3 DNA: TGCTGTGCTAGAGATCCCCCCAGGGAATCCATTAACTATGGCTACACCTTC
CDR3 protein: CCARDPPRESINYGYTF

J gene: TRBJ2-1
clone size: NA
V gene: TRBV20-1
D gene: NA
CDR3 DNA: TGCAGTGCTAGAGATGGCCAAGGAAGGGGAAATGAGCAGTTCTTC
CDR3 protein: CSARDGQGRGNEQFF

J gene: TRBJ2-1
clone size: many
V gene: TRBV5-6
D gene: NA
CDR3 DNA: TGTGCCAGCAGCCCCTGGCGCCAGGGGGGAGACAATGAGCAGTTCTTC
CDR3 protein: CASSPWRQGGDNEQFF

J gene: TRBJ1-1
clone size: many
V gene: TRBV5-1
D gene: TRBD1
CDR3 DNA: TGCGCCAGCAGCTTAAGGGGGCACACTGAAGCTTTCTTT
CDR3 protein: CASSLRGHTEAFF

J gene: TRBJ2-7
clone size: few
V gene: TRBV7-2
D gene: TRBD2
CDR3 DNA: TGTGCCAGCAGCGGTCGGGGGGGCATCTCCTACGAGCAGTACTTC
CDR3 protein: CASSGRGGISYEQYF

J gene: TRBJ2-1
clone size: NA
V gene: TRBV5-6
D gene: NA
CDR3 DNA: TGTGCCAGCAGCCCCTACTTCCGCTTTGACAATGAGCAGTTCTTC
CDR3 protein: CASSPYFRFDNEQFF

J gene: TRBJ2-2
clone size: few
V gene: TRBV12-3/TRBV12-4
D gene: NA
CDR3 DNA: TGTGCCAGCAGTCTTTCGACTGAAGGGAAGCTGTTTTTT
CDR3 protein: CASSLSTEGKLFF

J gene: TRBJ1-1
clone size: few
V gene: TRBV6-2/TRBV6-3
D gene: TRBD1
CDR3 DNA: TGTGCCAGCAGCCTTCCGGACAGGGTGAACACTGAAGCTTTCTTT
CDR3 protein: CASSLPDRVNTEAFF

J gene: TRBJ2-1
clone size: few
V gene: TRBV5-1
D gene: NA
CDR3 DNA: TGCGCCAGCAGCTTACAGAGCTGGGACTCCTACAATGAGCAGTTCTTC
CDR3 protein: CASSLQSWDSYNEQFF

J gene: TRBJ2-7
clone size: NA
V gene: TRBV5-4
D gene: TRBD2
CDR3 DNA: TGTGCCAGCAGCCCACCGGGACTAGCGGGACGGAACGAGCAGTACTTC
CDR3 protein: CASSPPGLAGRNEQYF

J gene: TRBJ1-5
clone size: few
V gene: TRBV19
D gene: NA
CDR3 DNA: TGTGCCAGTAGTCCTTGGGACCTTAGCAATCAGCCCCAGCATTTT
CDR3 protein: CASSPWDLSNQPQHF

J gene: TRBJ1-5
clone size: NA
V gene: TRBV12-3/TRBV12-4
D gene: NA
CDR3 DNA: TGTGCCAGCAGTTACACTCGCAATCAGCCCCAGCATTTT
CDR3 protein: CASSYTRNQPQHF

J gene: TRBJ2-7
clone size: many
V gene: TRBV28
D gene: NA
CDR3 DNA: TGTGCCAGTTACCTCAGGGGGGGATACGAGCAGTACTTC
CDR3 protein: CASYLRGGYEQYF

J gene: TRBJ2-5
clone size: NA
V gene: TRBV27
D gene: NA
CDR3 DNA: TGTGCCAGCAGTTTATTGGGGGCGCCAGAGACCCAGTACTTC
CDR3 protein: CASSLLGAPETQYF

J gene: TRBJ2-7
clone size: NA
V gene: TRBV28
D gene: NA
CDR3 DNA: TGTGCCAGCAGAGGGGGGGGGCGGTACGAGCAGTACTTC
CDR3 protein: CASRGGGRYEQYF

J gene: TRBJ2-7
clone size: few
V gene: TRBV4-1
D gene: TRBD1
CDR3 DNA: TGCGCCAGCAGCCGAGGCAGGGGGCAGGACGAGCAGTACTTC
CDR3 protein: CASSRGRGQDEQYF

J gene: TRBJ2-2
clone size: few
V gene: TRBV5-1
D gene: NA
CDR3 DNA: TGCGCCAGCAGCCGAGGGGACTACACCGGGGAGCTGTTTTTT
CDR3 protein: CASSRGDYTGELFF

J gene: TRBJ2-6
clone size: few
V gene: TRBV29-1
D gene: TRBD1
CDR3 DNA: TGCAGCGTTGCCCCCCTCGACAGGGGTGGTGGGGCCAACGTCCTGACTTTC
CDR3 protein: CSVAPLDRGGGANVLTF

J gene: TRBJ1-1
clone size: NA
V gene: TRBV4-1
D gene: NA
CDR3 DNA: TGCGCCAGCAGCCATATCTATGGAAAAGGGGCCGCGGCTTTCTTT
CDR3 protein: CASSHIYGKGAAAFF

J gene: TRBJ2-7
clone size: NA
V gene: TRBV28
D gene: NA
CDR3 DNA: TGTGCCAGCAGTCCTTCCTTGGGCGGTATAGCGTACGAGCAGTACTTC
CDR3 protein: CASSPSLGGIAYEQYF

J gene: TRBJ1-4
clone size: NA
V gene: TRBV2
D gene: NA
CDR3 DNA: TGTGCCAGCATCGGGGACGGCATTCCGAAACTGTTTTTT
CDR3 protein: CASIGDGIPKLFF

J gene: TRBJ2-7
clone size: NA
V gene: TRBV28
D gene: NA
CDR3 DNA: TGTGCCAGCAGTCCAGTGGTGCGGTACGAGCAGTACTTC
CDR3 protein: CASSPVVRYEQYF

J gene: TRBJ1-2
clone size: many
V gene: TRBV12-3/TRBV12-4
D gene: TRBD1
CDR3 DNA: TGTGCCAGCAGTCTAGGGGGACAGGGGAACTATGGCTACACCTTC
CDR3 protein: CASSLGGQGNYGYTF

J gene: TRBJ1-1
clone size: NA
V gene: TRBV20-1
D gene: NA
CDR3 DNA: TGCAGTGCTTTGACGGGGGCGCGCACTGAAGCTTTCTTT
CDR3 protein: CSALTGARTEAFF

J gene: TRBJ2-5
clone size: few
V gene: TRBV12-3/TRBV12-4
D gene: NA
CDR3 DNA: TGTGCCAGCAGTTCCTGGGCTGGGTCCAAAATGACCCAGTACTTC
CDR3 protein: CASSSWAGSKMTQYF

J gene: TRBJ1-1
clone size: NA
V gene: TRBV19
D gene: NA
CDR3 DNA: TGTGCCAGTAGTATAGCCATAGGAGTATTGAACACTGAAGCTTTCTTT
CDR3 protein: CASSIAIGVLNTEAFF